The rows below give T cell receptor beta chains drawn from one sample of a study of blood T cell repertoires in COVID-19. The protocol was immunoSEQ multiplex PCR, while the TCRdb copy is restricted to in-frame clones and leaves out a portion. The table includes around 180,000 clones, more than 70% detected once. Sequencing was done on a sample of peripheral blood. The receptors originated from a woman over 75 with active or convalescent COVID-19. Both conserved end residues are part of each CDR3. D genes are given only for firm matches. The size of a clone is reported for some rows only, either as once, few or many, or as a class for expanded clones.

cdr3_length: 17
d_call: TRBD1
j_call: TRBJ1-4
v_call: TRBV2
clone_size: .
cdr3_nt: TGTGCCAGCAGTGAAGTGCCGGGGGCAGGGGGTGGTGAAAAACTGTTTTTT
cdr3_aa: CASSEVPGAGGGEKLFF

cdr3_length: 15
d_call: .
j_call: TRBJ1-2
v_call: TRBV5-1
clone_size: .
cdr3_nt: TGCGCCAGCAGCGAGAGGGAGGGGGGGACCTATGGCTACACCTTC
cdr3_aa: CASSEREGGTYGYTF

cdr3_length: 13
d_call: TRBD1
j_call: TRBJ2-7
v_call: TRBV5-1
clone_size: .
cdr3_nt: TGCGCCAGCAGCTCCCAGGGGGACTACGAGCAGTACTTC
cdr3_aa: CASSSQGDYEQYF

cdr3_length: 17
d_call: TRBD2
j_call: TRBJ2-1
v_call: TRBV28
clone_size: .
cdr3_nt: TGTGCCAGCAGCACAAAATACGCGGGAGGGCATAGGAATGAGCAGTTCTTC
cdr3_aa: CASSTKYAGGHRNEQFF

cdr3_length: 13
d_call: .
j_call: TRBJ1-2
v_call: TRBV7-2
clone_size: .
cdr3_nt: TGTGCCAGCAGCCGGATGGCGGGGGTGGGCTACACCTTC
cdr3_aa: CASSRMAGVGYTF

cdr3_length: 16
d_call: .
j_call: TRBJ2-4
v_call: TRBV24-1
clone_size: .
cdr3_nt: TGTGCCACCAGTGATCCCTCTCGGGGGTTCGGGAACATTCAGTACTTC
cdr3_aa: CATSDPSRGFGNIQYF

cdr3_length: 13
d_call: .
j_call: TRBJ2-7
v_call: TRBV12-5
clone_size: .
cdr3_nt: TGTGCTAGTGGTCCGGGAAAACGGGGGGAGCAGTACTTC
cdr3_aa: CASGPGKRGEQYF

cdr3_length: 15
d_call: TRBD1
j_call: TRBJ1-5
v_call: TRBV19
clone_size: few
cdr3_nt: TGTGCCAGTAGTACCCGGACAGGGGTCCATCAGCCCCAGCATTTT
cdr3_aa: CASSTRTGVHQPQHF

cdr3_length: 14
d_call: TRBD2
j_call: TRBJ2-3
v_call: TRBV7-2
clone_size: .
cdr3_nt: TGTGCCAGCACTAGCGGGATGTACACAGATACGCAGTATTTT
cdr3_aa: CASTSGMYTDTQYF

cdr3_length: 15
d_call: .
j_call: TRBJ1-3
v_call: TRBV5-1
clone_size: .
cdr3_nt: TGCGCCAGCAGCTTATACGGGGAAGCTGGAAACACCATATATTTT
cdr3_aa: CASSLYGEAGNTIYF

cdr3_length: 13
d_call: TRBD1
j_call: TRBJ2-7
v_call: TRBV5-1
clone_size: .
cdr3_nt: TGCGCCAGCAGCTTGGACAGGGGGTACGAGCAGTACTTC
cdr3_aa: CASSLDRGYEQYF

cdr3_length: 15
d_call: TRBD2
j_call: TRBJ2-1
v_call: TRBV19
clone_size: .
cdr3_nt: TGTGCCAGTAGTATGCCCAGCGGGAGCCGTAGTGAGCAGTTCTTC
cdr3_aa: CASSMPSGSRSEQFF

cdr3_length: 16
d_call: TRBD1
j_call: TRBJ1-5
v_call: TRBV10-3
clone_size: .
cdr3_nt: TGTGCCATCAGTGAAGACAGGGTCGGGGGCAATCAGCCCCAGCATTTT
cdr3_aa: CAISEDRVGGNQPQHF

cdr3_length: 16
d_call: TRBD1
j_call: TRBJ1-2
v_call: TRBV5-1
clone_size: .
cdr3_nt: TGCGCCAGCAGCTCACCCGGGACAGGACTTAACTATGGCTACACCTTC
cdr3_aa: CASSSPGTGLNYGYTF

cdr3_length: 14
d_call: .
j_call: TRBJ1-1
v_call: TRBV2
clone_size: .
cdr3_nt: TGTGCCAAAACCGGGGGGCATAAGAGCACTGAAGCTTTCTTT
cdr3_aa: CAKTGGHKSTEAFF

cdr3_length: 13
d_call: .
j_call: TRBJ1-1
v_call: TRBV29-1
clone_size: .
cdr3_nt: TGCAGCGCCCCACGGACAGCCAACACTGAAGCTTTCTTT
cdr3_aa: CSAPRTANTEAFF

cdr3_length: 12
d_call: .
j_call: TRBJ1-1
v_call: TRBV20-1
clone_size: .
cdr3_nt: TGCAGTGCTAGTCGAGTGAACACTGAAGCTTTCTTT
cdr3_aa: CSASRVNTEAFF